The T cell receptor beta chain described here comes from a study of blood T cell repertoires in COVID-19. Looking at the study overall: Spain, Italy and the United States supplied samples that represented acute and convalescent COVID-19. PBMCs, B-cell-depleted T cells, or T cells were the source of the cDNA or gDNA that made up the material.

V lost 8 bases and J 5 bases, leaving 11 bases between the germline ends. The CDR3 consists of 11 residues. CDR1 and CDR2 (germline): SQVTM, ANQGSEA. Per the original data handling: Estimation of nucleated cell counts relied on the amplification of reference gene primers. TCRdb's table, derived via immunoSEQ multiplex PCR, lists solely in-frame clones and lacks some. That table furnishes V, J and clone size, whereas the DNA furnished D and trimming. The sample lists approximately 250,000 clones; roughly 84% were seen once. The TCR sequence derives from a human donor in a cohort sampled during active COVID-19. The J gene is TRBJ2-3, the V gene TRBV29-1, with a weak D call TRBD2 (6 bases). Specimen: peripheral blood. CDR3 DNA: TGCAGCTACCGGGGAGGAGATACGCAGTATTTT. Amino acid sequence: CSYRGGDTQYF.